Each of the 25 T cell receptor beta chains below was sequenced from the same sample in a study of T cell changes during pregnancy in multiple sclerosis. The method was immunoSEQ multiplex PCR; TCRdb's version includes in-frame clones alone and lacks a portion of them. Of 70,000 to 95,000 clones detected, approximately 92% appear once; the ten largest clones hold approximately 4.7%. Here the sequenced sample was peripheral blood, taken in the first trimester of pregnancy. These receptors were taken from a female donor with multiple sclerosis, enrolled in a pregnancy study.

V is TRBV19 and J is TRBJ2-5; 7 nucleotides align to TRBD1. The CDR3 loop spans 15 amino acids. Looked up from germline, CDR1 is LNHDA and CDR2 is SQIVND (reference sequence). V lost 3 bases, J lost 2 bases, and 6 bases stayed unmatched. The CDR3 protein is CASSMWDSYQETQYF. The DNA for the CDR3 is TGTGCCAGTAGTATGTGGGACAGCTATCAAGAGACCCAGTACTTC.

This chain joins TRBV25-1 and TRBJ2-1; the D gene is possibly TRBD1 (5 bases). This CDR3 has 15 residues. The germline gives CDR1 MGHDK, CDR2 SYGVNS. V lost 5 bases and J 6 bases, leaving 17 bases between the germline ends. CDR3 coding DNA: TGTGCCAGCAGTTTGAGGTGGGGCCGGGCCAATGAGCAGTTCTTC. Protein sequence: CASSLRWGRANEQFF.

CDR3: CASSQDRTGGVGGYTF. The CDR3 DNA reads TGCGCCAGCAGCCAAGATAGAACAGGGGGAGTGGGGGGCTACACCTTC. V is TRBV4-1 and J is TRBJ1-2, with TRBD1 identical over 8 bases. The CDR3 length is 16 residues. Per the germline V gene, CDR1 is MGHRA and CDR2 is YSYEKL. The trim removed 0 bases at V and 8 bases at J, leaving 11 bases unmatched.

The chain links TRBV7-2 to TRBJ2-1; 9 nucleotides match TRBD2. The CDR3 has 20 residues. With V trimmed by 0 bases and J by 5 bases, 17 bases remained unmatched. Germline values: CDR1 SGHTA, CDR2 FQGNSA. CDR3 nucleotide sequence: TGTGCCAGCAGCTTAGCTGCTCTAGCGGGGCCAGCCTCTCTCCACAATGAGCAGTTCTTC. Protein: CASSLAALAGPASLHNEQFF.

The chain employs TRBV14 and TRBJ2-3; D remains unclear. Germline V CDR1 and CDR2: SGHDN, FVKESK. Trimming stripped 0 bases from V and 2 bases from J, with 9 bases between. The CDR3 covers 15 residues. The CDR3, as DNA: TGTGCCAGCAGCCAAGATCGTACTCACACAGATACGCAGTATTTT. Translating it yields CASSQDRTHTDTQYF.

The chain carries TRBV5-1 and TRBJ2-3, with a possible D match to TRBD1 (5 bases). The germline CDR1 and CDR2 sequences are SGHRS and YFSETQ. The CDR3 length is 16 residues. Trimming took 4 bases from V and 5 from J, leaving 20 bases between them. CDR3 DNA: TGCGCCAGCAGCCTGGGGCAGTTCGGGTCACAAGATACGCAGTATTTT. This translates into CASSLGQFGSQDTQYF.

This chain uses TRBV7-2 with TRBJ1-1, with D tentatively TRBD1 (5 bases). The CDR3 sequence is 14 residues long. Germline V CDR1 and CDR2: SGHTA, FQGNSA. Trimming shortened V by 5 bases and J by 2 bases, and 12 bases separated the two germline ends. As DNA, the CDR3 is TGTGCCAGCAGCCCAGGACACTCTAACACTGAAGCTTTCTTT. Its protein is CASSPGHSNTEAFF.

The genes are TRBV2 and TRBJ2-3; 8 positions match TRBD1. Germline values: CDR1 SNHLY, CDR2 FYNNEI. The V gene end was trimmed by 6 bases and the J gene end by 5 bases; junction bases not matched to a gene: 10. This CDR3 region has 15 residues. The CDR3 reads CASRRTTGVEDTQYF. The CDR3 DNA reads as TGTGCCAGCAGGAGAACGACAGGGGTAGAAGATACGCAGTATTTT.

The chain has TRBV7-9 and TRBJ1-4; unclear D gene. V dropped 5 bases and J dropped 0 bases, with 10 bases sitting between them. The CDR3 extends over 15 amino acids. CDR1 is SEHNR, CDR2 FQNEAQ, per germline (reference sequence). The CDR3 region is CASSQYTATNEKLFF. DNA of the CDR3: TGTGCCAGCAGCCAGTACACCGCAACTAATGAAAAACTGTTTTTT.

The chain has TRBV4-1 and TRBJ1-5; D is unresolved. CDR1 is MGHRA and CDR2 is YSYEKL in the germline V gene. The CDR3 runs to 13 residues. Trimming stripped 0 bases from V and 5 bases from J, with 5 bases between. CDR3 region: CASSQEEYQPQHF. The CDR3, as DNA: TGCGCCAGCAGCCAAGAAGAGTATCAGCCCCAGCATTTT.

V and J are TRBV6-5 and TRBJ1-4; D call uncertain. Trimming removed 2 bases at V and 8 bases at J, with 12 bases between. Germline CDR1 reads MNHEY; CDR2 reads SVGAGI. The CDR3 extends over 14 amino acids. CDR3 sequence: CASSYGLGNEKLFF. For the CDR3, the DNA is TGTGCCAGCAGTTACGGGCTTGGCAACGAAAAACTGTTTTTT.

The chain combines TRBV18 with TRBJ2-7; D possibly corresponds to TRBD1 (6 bases). Deletions cut 6 bases from V and 0 bases from J, with 15 bases between. The germline gives CDR1 KGHSH, CDR2 LQKENI. The CDR3 is 15 amino acids. CDR3: CASSQGGPSSYEQYF. The CDR3 bases are TGTGCCAGCTCGCAAGGGGGACCTTCCTCCTACGAGCAGTACTTC.

V and J are TRBV19 and TRBJ1-5, with unresolved D. The V end was cut by 3 bases, the J end by 6 bases, with 15 bases between. The CDR3 runs to 15 residues. The germline V gene encodes CDR1 LNHDA and CDR2 SQIVND (reference sequence). The CDR3 coding sequence is TGTGCCAGTAGTATCCAGTCTCAGGAAAGTCAGCCCCAGCATTTT. Translation gives CASSIQSQESQPQHF.

The chain has TRBV7-2 and TRBJ1-1, with D tentatively TRBD1 (5 bases). The germline gives CDR1 SGHTA, CDR2 FQGNSA. This CDR3 contains 16 residues. With 5 bases removed from V and 0 bases from J, the gap between germline ends came to 16 bases. The CDR3 nucleotides read TGTGCCAGCAGCGATCGGGGGGGGATCATGAACACTGAAGCTTTCTTT. Translated, it gives CASSDRGGIMNTEAFF.

The rearrangement uses TRBV11-2 and TRBJ1-2, with D perhaps matching TRBD1 (5 bases). CDR3 size: 13 residues. Germline lookup yields CDR1 SGHAT and CDR2 FQNNGV. V lost 2 bases, J lost 6 bases, and 10 bases lay in between. The CDR3 loop reads CASSLRAGNGYTF. Here the CDR3 DNA reads TGTGCCAGCAGCTTAAGGGCAGGGAATGGCTACACCTTC.

The chain couples TRBV7-8 to TRBJ2-7; D ambiguous. In germline, CDR1 is SGHVS, CDR2 FQNEAQ. Trimming shortened V by 5 bases and J by 3 bases, and 14 bases separated the two germline ends. The CDR3 is 14 amino acids. This CDR3 is CASSQSDKNYEQYF. The CDR3 region has the DNA TGTGCCAGCAGCCAATCCGACAAGAACTACGAGCAGTACTTC.

This chain uses TRBV7-3 with TRBJ1-5; D gene ambiguous. The V gene lost 2 bases and the J gene lost 6 bases, with 5 bases spanning the gap. This CDR3 is 12 amino acids long. Germline CDR1 is SGHTA and CDR2 is FQGTGA. CDR3 in amino acids: CASSLPGQPQHF. In DNA form, the CDR3 reads TGTGCCAGCAGCTTACCCGGTCAGCCCCAGCATTTT. The variable domain in full, completed from reference TRBV7-3 and TRBJ1-5, reads GAGVSQTPSNKVTEKGKYVELRCDPISGHTALYWYRQSLGQGPEFLIYFQGTGAADDSGLPNDRFFAVRPEGSVSTLKIQRTERGDSAVYLCASSLPGQPQHFGDGTRLSIL.

This clone was counted a few times. J is TRBJ2-1 and V is TRBV19; 7 bases align to TRBD2. The ends lost 3 bases at V and 2 bases at J; junction bases unmatched: 1. Germline V CDR1 and CDR2: LNHDA, SQIVND (reference sequence). The CDR3 is 14 residues long. CDR3 sequence: CASSITSAYNEQFF. The CDR3 DNA is TGTGCCAGTAGTATTACTAGCGCCTACAATGAGCAGTTCTTC. Variable domain in full (rest from reference TRBV19 and TRBJ2-1): DGGITQSPKYLFRKEGQNVTLSCEQNLNHDAMYWYRQDPGQGLRLIYYSQIVNDFQKGDIAEGYSVSREKKESFPLTVTSAQKNPTAFYLCASSITSAYNEQFFGPGTRLTVL.

The genes are TRBV27 and TRBJ2-7; possibly TRBD2 for D (6 bases). Germline V lookup: CDR1 MNHEY, CDR2 SMNVEV (reference sequence). This CDR3 contains 14 residues. V lost 7 bases and J lost 3, with 16 bases in between. In nucleotides, the CDR3 is TGTGCCAGCACCGTTGTATGGGGGGACTACGAGCAGTACTTC. The encoded protein is CASTVVWGDYEQYF.

The chain has TRBV9 and TRBJ2-3; D remains unclear. Germline assignment: CDR1 SGDLS and CDR2 YYNGEE. With 2 bases removed from V and 1 base from J, the gap between germline ends came to 26 bases. The CDR3 covers 20 residues. Here the CDR3 reads CASSVTPLTGRGMGTDTQYF. The CDR3 DNA is TGTGCCAGCAGCGTGACTCCCCTCACTGGCCGAGGTATGGGCACAGATACGCAGTATTTT.

The chain employs TRBV2 and TRBJ2-1; D possibly corresponds to TRBD2 (5 bases). Trimming stripped 10 bases from V and 3 bases from J, with 13 bases between. Germline lookup yields CDR1 SNHLY and CDR2 FYNNEI. The CDR3 covers 13 residues. CDR3 loop: CATGVSLYNEQFF. As DNA, the CDR3 is TGTGCCACCGGGGTTTCCCTCTACAATGAGCAGTTCTTC.

The chain recombines TRBV19 with TRBJ1-6; D is perhaps TRBD1 (5 bases). V lost 5 bases and J lost 13, with 27 bases in between. CDR3 length equals 17 residues. The germline V gene encodes CDR1 LNHDA and CDR2 SQIVND (reference sequence). CDR3 in DNA: TGTGCCAGTAGTGACCCGGGGGGGAATCGTTCGAACCTCCCCCTCCACTTT. It translates to CASSDPGGNRSNLPLHF. Variable domain in full (rest from reference TRBV19 and TRBJ1-6): DGGITQSPKYLFRKEGQNVTLSCEQNLNHDAMYWYRQDPGQGLRLIYYSQIVNDFQKGDIAEGYSVSREKKESFPLTVTSAQKNPTAFYLCASSDPGGNRSNLPLHFGNGTRLTVT.

This sequence joins TRBV6-1 and TRBJ2-1; a possible D gene is TRBD2 (5 bases). With 2 bases removed from V and 0 bases from J, the gap between germline ends came to 11 bases. The CDR3 totals 16 residues. Looked up from germline, CDR1 is MNHNS and CDR2 is SASEGT. CDR3 DNA sequence: TGTGCCAGCAGTGAACGGGGTTCCCGCTCCTACAATGAGCAGTTCTTC. As protein: CASSERGSRSYNEQFF.

The J gene is TRBJ2-1, the V gene TRBV11-1; TRBD2 aligns across 9 bases. The CDR3 covers 16 residues. J lost 6 bases, V lost 3 bases, and 9 bases had no gene match. Germline V gene data show CDR1 as SGHAT and CDR2 as FQDESV (reference sequence). Written as DNA, the CDR3 is TGTGCCAGCAGCTTTCCGCCTAGCGGGGTGATCAATGAGCAGTTCTTC. Translating gives CASSFPPSGVINEQFF.

The chain employs TRBV18 and TRBJ2-7; a weak D match, TRBD2 (5 bases). Deletions cut 3 bases from V and 6 bases from J, with 18 bases between. The CDR3 sequence is 15 residues long. CDR1 is KGHSH, CDR2 LQKENI, per germline. The CDR3 spells CASSPRTGSQGEQYF. CDR3 DNA sequence: TGTGCCAGCTCACCCCGAACGGGGTCCCAAGGCGAGCAGTACTTC.